This TCR beta chain came from a study of T cells expressing NK-cell markers. On this clonotype itself: Its target is not known.

TCR beta cDNA was generated via 5'RACE template switching incorporating UMIs. After re-calling the 5' RACE reads, TCRdb lists one entry per CDR3 protein, DNA absent. Its listing shows around 260,000 distinct CDR3 sequences. General study results and limits: Whether expanded NKG2C+ T cell clones recognized HCMV stayed uncertain. CD8+ T cells in 5 or 6 donors included dominant NKG2C+ clonotypes at about 1.0-7.0%. These clonotypes, the leaders elsewhere, also led the CD3+CD56-NKG2C+ fraction in several donors.

This CDR3 is 13 amino acids long. Looked up from germline, CDR1 is MNHNS and CDR2 is SASEGT. This sequence joins TRBV6-1 and TRBJ2-3; TCRdb lists TRBD1, though no DNA is available to test this call. Sequencing was done on a sample of blood T cells: a sorted CD56 or NKG2C T cell subset, CD4+ or CD8+ T cells, or bulk PBMC T cells (not recorded which). This clonotype originated in a woman between 18 and 70 years old in good health. The CDR3 reads CASTVPGTDTQYF.